This TCR beta chain is from a study of T cell responses to AZD1222 COVID-19 vaccine. The length of the CDR3 is 12 residues. Trimming left V 6 bases short and J 9 bases short, with 12 bases between. Sequencing was performed with immunoSEQ multiplex PCR; in TCRdb, only in-frame clones are kept and a portion is missing. Of about 170,000 clones in the sample, over 90% were seen once. About this clone: What it binds is unknown.

Study findings and constraints: Rises in breadth and depth of Spike-specific TCRs came after two AZD1222 doses.

V usage is TRBV12-3 or TRBV12-4 and J usage is TRBJ2-1, with D hard to call. The sequencing here drew on peripheral blood, taken on day 0 of AZD1222 vaccination. The clonotype originates from an adult in good health. DNA for the CDR3: TGTGCCAGCAGCCAGAATGTTGGTGAGCAGTTCTTC. Translating it yields CASSQNVGEQFF.